The 20 T cell receptor beta chains below were found in one sample sequenced in a study of CXCR3-negative and CXCR3-positive naive CD8 T cells (dated by TCRdb to about 2019). Sequenced on a NextSeq 550. The Human TCR Profiling Kit (MiLaboratory) was used to prepare UMI-labeled 5' RACE TRB cDNA libraries. TCRdb reprocessed the reads and lists each CDR3 protein sequence as a single entry, with no DNA. For this sample, the table gives 92,000 or so distinct CDR3 sequences. The leading ten clones occupy about 1% of the sample. Sequenced sample: naive CXCR3- CD8+ T cells from blood. What the cell subset or site label conveys for this sample: CD45RO-CCR7+CD27+CD95- naive CD8+ T cells lacking CXCR3 (TNR3-). The source is a human donor in good health. Some clones in this sample may be carry-over from other donors' samples.

The CDR3: CASSPSGRMADTQYF. The chain links TRBV2 to TRBJ2-3; without DNA, the TCRdb call of TRBD2 cannot be checked. The germline gives CDR1 SNHLY, CDR2 FYNNEI. This CDR3 comprises 15 residues.

The chain uses TRBV4-1 and TRBJ2-5; TCRdb's D gene call, TRBD2, goes unchecked for lack of DNA. The CDR3 contains 17 residues. Germline V gene lookup returns CDR1 MGHRA and CDR2 YSYEKL. CDR3: CASSQGLAGGPGETQYF.

CDR3 sequence: CSVSGSLSFNEQFF. The rearrangement uses TRBV29-1 and TRBJ2-1; TCRdb designates TRBD2, a call that cannot be tested without DNA. Germline loops: CDR1 SQVTM, CDR2 ANQGSEA. The CDR3 spans 14 residues.

The chain is built from TRBV7-6 and TRBJ2-1; lacking DNA, the TRBD1 call made by TCRdb goes unchecked. This CDR3 is 14 amino acids long. The germline CDR1 and CDR2 sequences are SGHVS and FNYEAQ. This chain's CDR3 is CASSWQGSLNEQFF.

The gene calls are TRBV7-9 and TRBJ2-7; TCRdb's D call, TRBD1, is unchecked because there is no DNA. CDR3 length equals 13 residues. The germline CDR1 and CDR2 sequences are SEHNR and FQNEAQ (reference sequence). The CDR3 is CAGSSPGDYEQYF.

The chain employs TRBV11-3 and TRBJ1-1; the TRBD1 assignment by TCRdb is unverifiable without DNA. The CDR3 consists of 12 residues. The germline V gene has CDR1 SGHNT and CDR2 YENEEA. This CDR3 is CASSGDNSEAFF.

The chain has TRBV29-1 and TRBJ1-2; with no DNA, the TCRdb D assignment of TRBD1 cannot be verified. CDR1 SQVTM and CDR2 ANQGSEA come from the germline V gene. CDR3 length: 12 residues. The CDR3 here is CSSEGAGGGYTF.

The V gene is TRBV28, the J gene TRBJ2-7; TCRdb selects TRBD2, and the lack of DNA leaves this call unchecked. Germline assignment: CDR1 MDHEN and CDR2 SYDVKM. The CDR3 is made up of 12 amino acids. CDR3 sequence reads: CASSSTSDEQYF.

CDR3 sequence: CASSEGSSTEAFF. The V and J genes are TRBV2 and TRBJ1-1. The CDR3 has 13 amino acids. CDR1 is SNHLY and CDR2 is FYNNEI in the germline V gene.

The rearrangement links TRBV29-1 to TRBJ2-2; the D call of TRBD2 rests on TCRdb alone, since no DNA is present to check it. This CDR3 has 17 amino acids. Germline lookup yields CDR1 SQVTM and CDR2 ANQGSEA. CDR3 in amino acids: CSVEDRVAGGNTGELFF.

V gene TRBV13 combines with J gene TRBJ2-7; absent DNA, TCRdb's TRBD1 call cannot be checked. CDR1 is PRHDT and CDR2 is FYEKMQ in the germline V gene (reference sequence). The CDR3 loop spans 19 amino acids. CDR3 protein: CASSVRGGGDLVQENEQYF.

The rearrangement joins TRBV12-3 or TRBV12-4 to TRBJ2-1; the TCRdb call, TRBD1, lacks DNA for checking. There are 14 residues in the CDR3. CDR3: CASRGGAGQPVSFF.

The chain uses TRBV4-2 and TRBJ2-7; the D call from TCRdb, TRBD2, cannot be confirmed without DNA. This CDR3 is 15 amino acids long. Per germline, CDR1 LGHNA and CDR2 YNFKEQ. The CDR3 sequence is CASSLRTSGGYEQYF.

Here the CDR3 reads CASSLVGWDMQYF. J is TRBJ2-7 and V is TRBV27; TCRdb calls TRBD1, which cannot be checked without DNA. In germline, CDR1 is MNHEY, CDR2 SMNVEV (reference sequence). This CDR3 has 13 residues.

The chain employs TRBV18 and TRBJ2-7; TCRdb lists TRBD1, though no DNA is available to test this call. Germline CDR1 and CDR2: KGHSH and LQKENI. The CDR3 extends over 15 amino acids. CDR3 sequence reads: CASSPLPGQAYEQYF.

V is TRBV12-3 or TRBV12-4 and J is TRBJ1-1; TCRdb indicates TRBD1, and absent DNA this call remains unverified. The CDR3 sequence is 13 residues long. CDR3 residues: CASSPGGLSEAFF.

CDR3 sequence: CASSILGRVDEQFF. The chain links TRBV19 to TRBJ2-1. The CDR3 contains 14 residues. Per the germline V gene, CDR1 is LNHDA and CDR2 is SQIVND (reference sequence).

The chain has TRBV29-1 and TRBJ2-7; absent DNA, TCRdb's TRBD1 call cannot be checked. The CDR3 loop spans 12 amino acids. Looked up from germline, CDR1 is SQVTM and CDR2 is ANQGSEA. The CDR3 reads CSVPGRLGEQYF.

The chain recombines TRBV29-1 with TRBJ1-1; the TCRdb call, TRBD1, lacks DNA for checking. This CDR3 has 13 amino acids. CDR1 and CDR2 (germline): SQVTM, ANQGSEA. CDR3 sequence reads: CSVATQGGTEAFF. The whole variable domain, remainder taken from reference TRBV29-1 and TRBJ1-1, is SAVISQKPSRDICQRGTSLTIQCQVDSQVTMMFWYRQQPGQSLTLIATANQGSEATYESGFVIDKFPISRPNLTFSTLTVSNMSPEDSSIYLCSVATQGGTEAFFGQGTRLTVV.

V and J are TRBV3-1 and TRBJ2-4; TCRdb's D call of TRBD2 is untestable without DNA. The CDR3 has 16 amino acids. Germline V gene sequence: CDR1 LGHDT, CDR2 YNNKEL (reference sequence). This CDR3 reads CASSQDRLAGDNIQYF.